This is a list of T cell receptor beta chains from one sample in a study of T cell repertoires in cytomegalovirus infection. Their cognate antigens are unknown. Each CDR3 protein gets one entry after TCRdb re-called the reads with MiXCR. The data contain approximately 990,000 distinct CDR3 sequences, roughly 31% of them seen just once; the ten biggest clones take up around 15%. This sample comprised cultured CD8+ T cells from PBMCs, obtained from culture after CMV antigen stimulation. These receptors all come from a human donor in good health (CMV status not recorded). Some clones in this sample may be carry-over from other donors' samples. The CDR3 runs from the conserved cysteine through the conserved F or W. D genes are given only for firm matches. Size values are once, few and many counts, or a class for expanded clones, and some rows have none.

j_gene: TRBJ2-1
v_gene: TRBV7-9
abundance: .
d_gene: .
CDR3nt: TGTGCCAGCAGCTTAGCGAGTCGGCACAATGAGCAGTTCTTC
CDR3aa: CASSLASRHNEQFF

j_gene: TRBJ1-5
v_gene: TRBV28
abundance: .
d_gene: TRBD1
CDR3nt: TGTGCCAGCAGTCGCGGGACAGCCTATTCTTATAGCAATCAGCCCCAGCATTTT
CDR3aa: CASSRGTAYSYSNQPQHF

j_gene: TRBJ2-3
v_gene: TRBV28
abundance: few
d_gene: .
CDR3nt: TGCGCCAGCAGTAGTCAGGCAGATACGCAGTATTTT
CDR3aa: CASSSQADTQYF

j_gene: TRBJ1-1
v_gene: TRBV6-1
abundance: .
d_gene: .
CDR3nt: TGTGCCAGCAGTGAGGATGAGGTTTCAGAGGCAGGACACTTGAACACTGAAGCTTTCTTT
CDR3aa: CASSEDEVSEAGHLNTEAFF

j_gene: TRBJ2-5
v_gene: TRBV6-5
abundance: few
d_gene: TRBD2
CDR3nt: TGTGCCAGCAGTTACTTTCTAGCGGGGGGGCAAGAGACCCAGTACTTC
CDR3aa: CASSYFLAGGQETQYF

j_gene: TRBJ1-2
v_gene: TRBV7-9
abundance: .
d_gene: .
CDR3nt: TGTGCCAGCACCCTTTCGTCAGGGCCAGGAACCAGGGGCTACACCTTC
CDR3aa: CASTLSSGPGTRGYTF

j_gene: TRBJ2-2
v_gene: TRBV7-6
abundance: many
d_gene: TRBD2
CDR3nt: TGTGCCAGCAGCTTAATTGGTAGCGGGGGCTCGAACACCGGGGAGCTGTTTTTT
CDR3aa: CASSLIGSGGSNTGELFF

j_gene: TRBJ2-1
v_gene: TRBV27
abundance: few
d_gene: TRBD2
CDR3nt: TGTGCCAGCAGTCACACTAGCGTCTCCTACAATGAGCAGTTCTTC
CDR3aa: CASSHTSVSYNEQFF

j_gene: TRBJ2-5
v_gene: TRBV19
abundance: .
d_gene: TRBD1
CDR3nt: TGTGCCAGTAGACCGAGGGGGCTTGAGACCCAGTACTTC
CDR3aa: CASRPRGLETQYF

j_gene: TRBJ2-6
v_gene: TRBV29-1
abundance: .
d_gene: .
CDR3nt: TGCAGCGTTGAAGATCGACAAGTTGGTGTAGCGGAGGCTACTGGGGCCAACGTCCTGACTTTC
CDR3aa: CSVEDRQVGVAEATGANVLTF

j_gene: TRBJ1-5
v_gene: TRBV27
abundance: .
d_gene: .
CDR3nt: TGTGCCAGCAGTCCCACTCTTAGCAATCAGCCCCAGCATTTT
CDR3aa: CASSPTLSNQPQHF

j_gene: TRBJ2-1
v_gene: TRBV12-3/TRBV12-4
abundance: few
d_gene: .
CDR3nt: TGTGCCAGCAGCCCCGGCCCATATCCTAATGAGCAGTTCTTC
CDR3aa: CASSPGPYPNEQFF

j_gene: TRBJ1-1
v_gene: TRBV5-6
abundance: many
d_gene: TRBD1
CDR3nt: TGTGCCAGCAGCACAGGACAGGGGCTGAACACTGAAGCTTTCTTT
CDR3aa: CASSTGQGLNTEAFF

j_gene: TRBJ2-1
v_gene: TRBV7-6
abundance: .
d_gene: .
CDR3nt: TGTGCCAGCAGCTTAGGATTCGCGGACGAGCAGTTCTTC
CDR3aa: CASSLGFADEQFF

j_gene: TRBJ2-2
v_gene: TRBV6-8
abundance: .
d_gene: .
CDR3nt: TGTGCCAGCAGTTATGTGGGACGGTACACCGGGGAGCTGTTTTTT
CDR3aa: CASSYVGRYTGELFF

j_gene: TRBJ2-1
v_gene: TRBV5-4
abundance: .
d_gene: TRBD2
CDR3nt: TGTGCCAGCAGCTCTCTCTTAGCGGGGGGACCCTACAATGAGCAGTTCTTC
CDR3aa: CASSSLLAGGPYNEQFF

j_gene: TRBJ2-3
v_gene: TRBV4-2
abundance: .
d_gene: TRBD2
CDR3nt: TGTGCCAGCAGCCAGAAGCGGGGGGCGGGAGATACGCAGTATTTT
CDR3aa: CASSQKRGAGDTQYF

j_gene: TRBJ2-1
v_gene: TRBV6-6
abundance: few
d_gene: TRBD2
CDR3nt: TGTGCCAGCAGCCCTAGCGGGGGACTTTACGGTGAGCAGTTCTTC
CDR3aa: CASSPSGGLYGEQFF

j_gene: TRBJ2-7
v_gene: TRBV6-2/TRBV6-3
abundance: once
d_gene: .
CDR3nt: TGTGCCAGCAGTGATGGGGCGTACTACGAGCAGTACTTC
CDR3aa: CASSDGAYYEQYF

j_gene: TRBJ1-1
v_gene: TRBV12-3/TRBV12-4
abundance: many
d_gene: .
CDR3nt: TGTGCCAGCAGTCTGACTACATGGACATTTGAAGCTTTCTTT
CDR3aa: CASSLTTWTFEAFF

j_gene: TRBJ2-1
v_gene: TRBV4-1
abundance: .
d_gene: TRBD2
CDR3nt: TGCGCCAGCAGCCCGAGGACTAGCGACTACAATGAGCAGTTCTTC
CDR3aa: CASSPRTSDYNEQFF

j_gene: TRBJ1-2
v_gene: TRBV6-5
abundance: .
d_gene: .
CDR3nt: TGTGCCAGCAGTTACTCTCGCACGGGGGGCGCCGATGGCTACACCTTC
CDR3aa: CASSYSRTGGADGYTF

j_gene: TRBJ2-7
v_gene: TRBV5-1
abundance: .
d_gene: .
CDR3nt: TGCGCCAGCAGCCAAAACCCGGACCAGTGGAGAGACGAGCAGTACTTC
CDR3aa: CASSQNPDQWRDEQYF

j_gene: TRBJ2-2
v_gene: TRBV12-3/TRBV12-4
abundance: .
d_gene: .
CDR3nt: TGTGCCAGCAGTTATGCGGTGGAAACCGGGGAGCTGTTTTTT
CDR3aa: CASSYAVETGELFF

j_gene: TRBJ2-1
v_gene: TRBV20-1
abundance: .
d_gene: .
CDR3nt: TGCAGTGTCCCGGGCCGGGGCAATGAGCAGTTCTTC
CDR3aa: CSVPGRGNEQFF

j_gene: TRBJ1-1
v_gene: TRBV27
abundance: many
d_gene: TRBD1
CDR3nt: TGTGCCAGCAGTTCCCCGACAGGGGAAAAGAACACTGAAGCTTTCTTT
CDR3aa: CASSSPTGEKNTEAFF

j_gene: TRBJ1-1
v_gene: TRBV7-9
abundance: .
d_gene: .
CDR3nt: TGTGCCAGCAGCCCCCTTGGAGGGGCGGTCACTGAAGCTTTCTTT
CDR3aa: CASSPLGGAVTEAFF

j_gene: TRBJ2-3
v_gene: TRBV18
abundance: once
d_gene: .
CDR3nt: TGTGCCAGCCCACTAGTAAATACGCAGTATTTT
CDR3aa: CASPLVNTQYF

j_gene: TRBJ2-3
v_gene: TRBV6-1
abundance: .
d_gene: .
CDR3nt: TGTGCCAGCAGTGTCCTCGACAGAAGCACAGATACGCAGTATTTT
CDR3aa: CASSVLDRSTDTQYF

j_gene: TRBJ2-1
v_gene: TRBV12-3/TRBV12-4
abundance: .
d_gene: .
CDR3nt: TGTGCCAGCAGTCCCCCCCACCGCGACTACAATGAGCAGTTCTTC
CDR3aa: CASSPPHRDYNEQFF

j_gene: TRBJ2-7
v_gene: TRBV7-9
abundance: .
d_gene: TRBD1
CDR3nt: TGTGCCAGCAGCCCGGGACAGGAGACCTACGAGCAGTACTTC
CDR3aa: CASSPGQETYEQYF

j_gene: TRBJ1-3
v_gene: TRBV9
abundance: .
d_gene: TRBD1
CDR3nt: TGTGCCAGCAGCGGGGAATTACAGGGGGCAGTGAGAAACACCATATATTTT
CDR3aa: CASSGELQGAVRNTIYF

j_gene: TRBJ1-5
v_gene: TRBV6-6
abundance: .
d_gene: TRBD1
CDR3nt: TGTGCCAGCAGTGACTGGACAGGGAAATCATATCAGCCCCAGCATTTT
CDR3aa: CASSDWTGKSYQPQHF

j_gene: TRBJ2-1
v_gene: TRBV18
abundance: .
d_gene: TRBD1
CDR3nt: TGTGCCAGCTCACCGGGACAGGGTACTCTATCCAATGAGCAGTTCTTC
CDR3aa: CASSPGQGTLSNEQFF

j_gene: TRBJ2-1
v_gene: TRBV7-8
abundance: many
d_gene: .
CDR3nt: TGTGCCAGCAGCCCGCGGAGGGGGGACAATGAGCAGTTCTTC
CDR3aa: CASSPRRGDNEQFF

j_gene: TRBJ1-1
v_gene: TRBV27
abundance: .
d_gene: .
CDR3nt: TGTGCCAGCAGTTTGACAGGCTTTGGGAACACTGAAGCTTTCTTT
CDR3aa: CASSLTGFGNTEAFF

j_gene: TRBJ2-2
v_gene: TRBV7-9
abundance: few
d_gene: TRBD2
CDR3nt: TGTGCCAGCAGCTTCCGGGACTATTACACCGGGGAGCTGTTTTTT
CDR3aa: CASSFRDYYTGELFF

j_gene: TRBJ1-1
v_gene: TRBV27
abundance: .
d_gene: .
CDR3nt: TGTGCCAGCAGTTTAGGCTGGAGGGGGAATACCGAAGCTTTCTTT
CDR3aa: CASSLGWRGNTEAFF

j_gene: TRBJ2-1
v_gene: TRBV3-1
abundance: .
d_gene: TRBD1
CDR3nt: TGTGCCAGCAGTCTCCGGGACAGGGATTTTCCCCAGCCAAATTACAATGAGCAGTTCTTC
CDR3aa: CASSLRDRDFPQPNYNEQFF

j_gene: TRBJ2-2
v_gene: TRBV7-6
abundance: many
d_gene: TRBD1
CDR3nt: TGTGCCAGCAGTCACAGGGGGTTGGGCACCGGGGAGCTGTTTTTT
CDR3aa: CASSHRGLGTGELFF

j_gene: TRBJ1-1
v_gene: TRBV6-5
abundance: .
d_gene: .
CDR3nt: TGTGCCAGCAGTTACTCCTTAGGGGCGAACACTGAAGCTTTCTTT
CDR3aa: CASSYSLGANTEAFF

j_gene: TRBJ2-1
v_gene: TRBV7-3
abundance: few
d_gene: .
CDR3nt: TGTGCCAGCGGCGACGGGTACAATGAGCAGTTCTTC
CDR3aa: CASGDGYNEQFF

j_gene: TRBJ1-1
v_gene: TRBV7-2
abundance: .
d_gene: .
CDR3nt: TGTGCCAGCGGTTACATTCAAGGATACACTGAAGCTTTCTTT
CDR3aa: CASGYIQGYTEAFF

j_gene: TRBJ2-1
v_gene: TRBV28
abundance: .
d_gene: .
CDR3nt: TGTGCCTCTCGGGAGACCTACAATGAGCAGTTCTTC
CDR3aa: CASRETYNEQFF

j_gene: TRBJ1-2
v_gene: TRBV6-1
abundance: few
d_gene: .
CDR3nt: TGTGCCAGCACTGGCGAGGGGGGCTTAGGCTACACCTTC
CDR3aa: CASTGEGGLGYTF

j_gene: TRBJ1-1
v_gene: TRBV15
abundance: once
d_gene: .
CDR3nt: TGTGCCACCAGCGGGGCAGGGGAGGAGAACACTGAAGCTTTCTTT
CDR3aa: CATSGAGEENTEAFF

j_gene: TRBJ2-4
v_gene: TRBV9
abundance: many
d_gene: TRBD2
CDR3nt: TGTGCCAGCAGCGTAGATGGGAGGGACAAAAACATTCAGTACTTC
CDR3aa: CASSVDGRDKNIQYF

j_gene: TRBJ1-1
v_gene: TRBV6-2/TRBV6-3
abundance: .
d_gene: .
CDR3nt: TGTGCCAGCAGTCAGGGGTACGGCACTGAAGCTTTCTTT
CDR3aa: CASSQGYGTEAFF

j_gene: TRBJ2-5
v_gene: TRBV11-3
abundance: .
d_gene: .
CDR3nt: TGTGCCAGCAGCTTAGTAGGGATAGAGACCCAGTACTTC
CDR3aa: CASSLVGIETQYF

j_gene: TRBJ1-1
v_gene: TRBV4-3
abundance: .
d_gene: .
CDR3nt: TGCGCCAGCAGCCAAGATGAAGGGAGGTCTGAAGCTTTCTTT
CDR3aa: CASSQDEGRSEAFF

j_gene: TRBJ2-5
v_gene: TRBV6-1
abundance: few
d_gene: .
CDR3nt: TGTGCCAGCAGTAGTGCCCACGTGCCAGAAGAGACCCAGTACTTC
CDR3aa: CASSSAHVPEETQYF

j_gene: TRBJ1-2
v_gene: TRBV7-3
abundance: once
d_gene: TRBD1
CDR3nt: TGTGTCAGCAGCAATTACCTCCCGGGACAGGGTAGATATGGCTACACCTTC
CDR3aa: CVSSNYLPGQGRYGYTF